This TCR beta chain was documented in a study of shared clonotypes between healthy human individuals. Overall study results and limits: Sample collection involved blood only; tissue repertoires are likely different.

The sample holds one count of this clone. Its antigen is not identified. The input for sorted-subset replicate PCRs was about 200 ng DNA, 25,000 to 35,000 T cell genomes. Authors' analysis steps: Filtering differed since immunoSEQ provided only junctions, with no quality scores. Clones were sequenced by immunoSEQ multiplex PCR, and TCRdb holds only the in-frame ones, with some missing. Clone size and the V and J calls come from that table; the DNA yielded D and trimming. The sample includes 2 million to 2.5 million clones, 80% to 95% of them seen just once. The CDR3 has 18 amino acids. The junction had 10 bases not matched to a gene; V was cut back by 1 base and J by 0 bases. Germline lookup yields CDR1 SGHNT and CDR2 YYREEE (reference sequence).

The genes are TRBV5-4 and TRBJ1-1, with 9 bases aligning to TRBD1. The sequence derives from a man younger than 35 in good health. Some clones in this sample may be carry-over from other donors' samples. The sequenced sample consisted of naive CD4+ T cells from PBMCs. Regarding subset: CD45RA+ positively selected. CDR3 amino acids: CASSLPDRGSYMNTEAFF. In DNA, the CDR3 is TGTGCCAGCAGCTTGCCGGACAGGGGAAGCTACATGAACACTGAAGCTTTCTTT. The whole variable domain, filled in from reference TRBV5-4 and TRBJ1-1, reads ETGVTQSPTHLIKTRGQQVTLRCSSQSGHNTVSWYQQALGQGPQFIFQYYREEENGRGNFPPRFSGLQFPNYSSELNVNALELDDSALYLCASSLPDRGSYMNTEAFFGQGTRLTVV.